These 26 T cell receptor beta chains came from one sample sequenced in a study of identical twins (dated by TCRdb to the mid-2010s). The method behind the library was 5' RACE. The sequencer listed for this sample is Illumina HiSeq 2000. TCRdb trimmed public reads at Q25 via fastp, called clones via MiXCR and kept in-frame beta chains. Every entry covers one CDR3 protein and lists the most common genes and DNA from its rows. For this sample there are 450,000 to 500,000 distinct CDR3 sequences; roughly an eighth appear just once. In total, the top ten clones hold more than 0.8% of the sample. These data also featured in a second study, about yellow fever vaccine responses in identical twins.

Sequenced input: CD4+ T cells sorted from blood. The receptors come from a woman under 30 in good health.

The chain uses TRBV20-1 and TRBJ2-1, with TRBD2 identical over 10 bases. Germline values: CDR1 DFQATT, CDR2 SNEGSKA (reference sequence). Unmatched junction bases numbered 9, after V lost 0 bases and J lost 10 bases. The CDR3 length is 15 residues. The CDR3 coding sequence is TGCAGTGCTAGAGATAGTCTAGCGGGAGTACGAGAGCAGTTCTTC. Residues: CSARDSLAGVREQFF.

CDR3 DNA sequence: TGTGCCAGCAGCTTATTCCGGGGGGGGAATACGCAGTATTTT. Protein sequence: CASSLFRGGNTQYF. J is TRBJ2-3 and V is TRBV7-2; 8 bases line up with TRBD2. The germline gives CDR1 SGHTA, CDR2 FQGNSA. Germline trimming cut 2 bases from V and 7 bases from J; bases unmatched to any gene: 5. The CDR3 is made up of 14 amino acids.

The V and J genes are TRBV7-2 and TRBJ2-5; D is undetermined. CDR1 and CDR2 (germline): SGHTA, FQGNSA. The CDR3 runs 15 residues. Trimming stripped 3 bases from V and 1 base from J, with 12 bases between. The CDR3 sequence is CASSFVAAIQETQYF. DNA of the CDR3: TGTGCCAGCAGCTTTGTCGCAGCGATCCAAGAGACCCAGTACTTC. Complete variable domain (other parts from reference TRBV7-2 and TRBJ2-5): GAGVSQSPSNKVTEKGKDVELRCDPISGHTALYWYRQSLGQGLEFLIYFQGNSAPDKSGLPSDRFSAERTGGSVSTLTIQRTQQEDSAVYLCASSFVAAIQETQYFGPGTRLLVL.

The chain is built from TRBV24-1 and TRBJ2-2, with D uncertain. The CDR3 is 17 amino acids. From germline, CDR1 is KGHDR and CDR2 SFDVKD. V lost 5 bases and J 1 base, leaving 16 bases between the germline ends. CDR3 amino acids: CATSGRYGSLNTGELFF. DNA of the CDR3: TGTGCCACCAGTGGGCGGTACGGCAGCCTGAACACCGGGGAGCTGTTTTTT.

This clonotype showed up many times. The chain has TRBV6-5 and TRBJ2-3, with D unresolved. The V end was cut by 6 bases, the J end by 2 bases, with 6 bases between. Germline values: CDR1 MNHEY, CDR2 SVGAGI. The CDR3 spans 12 residues. CDR3 coding DNA: TGTGCCAGCAGGGGGAACACAGATACGCAGTATTTT. Amino acid sequence: CASRGNTDTQYF.

This clonotype appeared a few times. The chain carries TRBV28 and TRBJ1-1, with D hard to call. Germline CDR1 and CDR2: MDHEN and SYDVKM. This CDR3 region has 12 residues. The V end was cut by 3 bases, the J end by 3 bases, with 5 bases between. CDR3 nucleotides: TGTGCCAGCAGTTTTCCTGACACTGAAGCTTTCTTT. This encodes CASSFPDTEAFF.

The chain joins TRBV11-2 to TRBJ2-3; 8 nucleotides line up with TRBD1. Germline V gene sequence: CDR1 SGHAT, CDR2 FQNNGV. V dropped 4 bases and J dropped 4; count of bases not matched to a gene: 4. This CDR3 spans 14 amino acids. The CDR3 sequence: CASSSETGADTQYF. The CDR3 DNA follows: TGTGCCAGCAGCTCCGAGACAGGGGCAGATACGCAGTATTTT. Looking up the rest from reference TRBV11-2 and TRBJ2-3 gives the full variable domain: EAGVAQSPRYKIIEKRQSVAFWCNPISGHATLYWYQQILGQGPKLLIQFQNNGVVDDSQLPKDRFSAERLKGVDSTLKIQPAKLEDSAVYLCASSSETGADTQYFGPGTRLTVL.

CDR3 nucleotide sequence: TGCGCCAGCAGCCAAGATCCAGCAGCAGATACGCAGTATTTT. Translation gives CASSQDPAADTQYF. This sequence joins TRBV4-1 and TRBJ2-3, with D unresolved. Germline values: CDR1 MGHRA, CDR2 YSYEKL. The CDR3 length is 14 residues. V shed 0 bases and J shed 4 bases, with 8 bases lying between them.

There are many counts of this clonotype. The V call is TRBV7-2, the J call TRBJ2-4, with D unresolved. The V gene's germline CDR1 is SGHTA and CDR2 FQGNSA. Trimming stripped 4 bases from V and 4 bases from J, with 17 bases between. The CDR3 sequence is 16 residues long. The CDR3 loop is CASSSKGPIAKNIQYF. In DNA, the CDR3 is TGTGCCAGCAGCTCAAAGGGCCCGATTGCGAAAAACATTCAGTACTTC.

This clonotype was counted between two and nine times. This rearrangement joins TRBV27 to TRBJ2-7; D is possibly TRBD2 (5 bases). The germline CDR1 and CDR2 sequences are MNHEY and SMNVEV (reference sequence). V lost 7 bases and J lost 3, with 19 bases in between. The CDR3 covers 15 residues. DNA of the CDR3: TGTGCCAGCAAGTTCGACGGAGGCCCGGACTACGAGCAGTACTTC. It encodes CASKFDGGPDYEQYF.

This clonotype was counted a few times. The gene calls are TRBV5-1 and TRBJ2-7; D may correspond to TRBD1 or TRBD2 (6 bases each). Germline CDR1 and CDR2: SGHRS and YFSETQ. Trimming removed 4 bases at V and 4 bases at J, with 24 bases between. This CDR3 has 17 amino acids. This CDR3 reads CASSAGHGGGTLYEQYF. CDR3 nucleotides: TGCGCCAGCAGCGCGGGACACGGAGGGGGTACTTTGTACGAGCAGTACTTC.

This chain uses TRBV27 with TRBJ2-7; 9 bases agree with TRBD1. Germline trimming cut 2 bases from V and 3 bases from J; bases unmatched to any gene: 8. The CDR3 runs 16 residues. Germline assignment: CDR1 MNHEY and CDR2 SMNVEV (reference sequence). The CDR3 bases are TGTGCCAGCAGTTTACGGGACAGGGTCCTTTACTACGAGCAGTACTTC. Translation: CASSLRDRVLYYEQYF.

The chain is built from TRBV7-2 and TRBJ2-3, with TRBD1 matching 8 bases. Germline assignment: CDR1 SGHTA and CDR2 FQGNSA. V lost 3 bases and J lost 3; bases outside the gene matches: 8. The CDR3 runs to 16 residues. CDR3 in DNA: TGTGCCAGCAGCTTCGGTTCAGGACAGGGTACAGATACGCAGTATTTT. Residues: CASSFGSGQGTDTQYF.

This clonotype was seen a handful of times. V gene TRBV10-3 combines with J gene TRBJ1-3; no clear D gene. V gave up 5 bases and J gave up 0 bases, with 2 bases separating them. There are 12 residues in the CDR3. From germline, CDR1 is ENHRY and CDR2 SYGVKD. This CDR3 reads CAISNSGNTIYF. In nucleotides, the CDR3 is TGTGCCATCAGTAACTCTGGAAACACCATATATTTT.

This clonotype occurred a few times. This chain connects TRBV28 to TRBJ2-3, with D tentatively TRBD1 (7 bases). Per the germline V gene, CDR1 is MDHEN and CDR2 is SYDVKM. CDR3 length: 15 residues. Trimming took off 6 bases at V and 0 bases at J, with 13 bases between the two ends. CDR3 amino acids: CASREEGASTDTQYF. CDR3 coding DNA: TGTGCCAGCAGGGAGGAGGGGGCGAGCACAGATACGCAGTATTTT. Filled out from reference TRBV28 and TRBJ2-3, the complete variable domain reads DVKVTQSSRYLVKRTGEKVFLECVQDMDHENMFWYRQDPGLGLRLIYFSYDVKMKEKGDIPEGYSVSREKKERFSLILESASTNQTSMYLCASREEGASTDTQYFGPGTRLTVL.

This clonotype has a count of ten or more. This chain uses TRBV27 with TRBJ2-2; D gene unclear. V lost 5 bases and J 3 bases, leaving 10 bases between the germline ends. The CDR3 spans 14 residues. Germline loops: CDR1 MNHEY, CDR2 SMNVEV (reference sequence). The DNA of the CDR3 is TGTGCCAGCAGTCCGAAGAAGGACACCGGGGAGCTGTTTTTT. This encodes CASSPKKDTGELFF.

This clonotype was observed a few times. The chain couples TRBV28 to TRBJ2-1, with 9 bases that match TRBD1. In germline, CDR1 is MDHEN, CDR2 SYDVKM. CDR3 length: 15 residues. V shed 8 bases and J 2 bases; nucleotides not matched to a gene: 7. The CDR3 region has the DNA TGTGCCAGCCAGAGGGACAGGGCAACCTACAATGAGCAGTTCTTC. It specifies CASQRDRATYNEQFF.

In this sample, this clonotype turned up a few times. This chain uses TRBV10-3 with TRBJ1-2; no clear D. Germline CDR1 reads ENHRY; CDR2 reads SYGVKD. The CDR3 runs 12 residues. V was trimmed by 2 bases and J by 7 bases, leaving 8 bases between them. CDR3 sequence reads: CAISEDRFGYTF. In DNA, the CDR3 is TGTGCCATCAGTGAGGATCGGTTTGGCTACACCTTC.

This clonotype was found a few times. This chain joins TRBV20-1 and TRBJ2-5; 8 bases line up with TRBD2. V shed 1 base and J 4 bases; nucleotides not matched to a gene: 11. CDR1 and CDR2 from the germline V gene are DFQATT and SNEGSKA (reference sequence). CDR3 length equals 16 residues. CDR3 in DNA: TGCAGTGCTAGAGTACCCGGGAGGGCCTTGTTAGAGACCCAGTACTTC. It is translated as CSARVPGRALLETQYF.

This chain joins TRBV3-1 and TRBJ2-3; D assignment may be TRBD1 or TRBD2 (5 bases each). This CDR3 has 14 amino acids. The V and J ends lost 1 base and 5 bases respectively, with 10 bases between them. The germline V gene has CDR1 LGHDT and CDR2 YNNKEL (reference sequence). CDR3 residues: CASSQAGRVDTQYF. In DNA, the CDR3 is TGTGCCAGCAGCCAAGCGGGGCGAGTAGATACGCAGTATTTT.

This clonotype has only a few counts. The rearrangement links TRBV5-1 to TRBJ2-1; TRBD2 matches at 11 bases. After removal of 3 bases from V and 5 bases from J, the junction contained 7 bases not matched to a gene. Germline CDR1 reads SGHRS; CDR2 reads YFSETQ. The CDR3 is made up of 16 amino acids. The CDR3 spells CASSSRPGLADNEQFF. In nucleotides, the CDR3 is TGCGCCAGCAGCTCGCGACCGGGACTAGCGGACAATGAGCAGTTCTTC.

This clonotype was seen a few times. The chain links TRBV20-1 to TRBJ2-1; D remains ambiguous. The CDR3 extends over 13 amino acids. Germline CDR1 is DFQATT and CDR2 is SNEGSKA (reference sequence). V gave up 3 bases and J gave up 4 bases, with 10 bases separating them. In DNA, the CDR3 is TGCAGTGCTAGCGATTCCTTTTACAATGAGCAGTTCTTC. Its protein product is CSASDSFYNEQFF.

The chain uses TRBV11-2 and TRBJ2-1, with TRBD1 matching over 9 bases. This CDR3 spans 14 amino acids. After removal of 7 bases from V and 9 bases from J, the junction contained 10 bases not matched to a gene. From germline, CDR1 is SGHAT and CDR2 FQNNGV. In DNA form, the CDR3 reads TGTGCCAGCACCGAAACACAGGGGGCGACTGAGCAGTTCTTC. It specifies CASTETQGATEQFF.

The chain has TRBV10-3 and TRBJ2-1; D gene ambiguous. There are 13 residues in the CDR3. V lost 7 bases and J 5 bases, leaving 12 bases between the germline ends. Germline V gene data show CDR1 as ENHRY and CDR2 as SYGVKD. The CDR3 sequence: CAIIGSRDNEQFF. In nucleotides, the CDR3 is TGTGCCATCATTGGGTCTAGAGACAATGAGCAGTTCTTC.

CDR3 sequence: CSAGGTGNTIYF. CDR3 in DNA: TGCAGCGCAGGGGGCACTGGAAACACCATATATTTT. The chain employs TRBV29-1 and TRBJ1-3; 8 bases line up with TRBD1. V lost 7 bases and J lost 2; bases outside the gene matches: 1. The CDR3 covers 12 residues. CDR1 is SQVTM and CDR2 is ANQGSEA in the germline V gene. Full variable domain (missing parts from reference TRBV29-1 and TRBJ1-3): SAVISQKPSRDICQRGTSLTIQCQVDSQVTMMFWYRQQPGQSLTLIATANQGSEATYESGFVIDKFPISRPNLTFSTLTVSNMSPEDSSIYLCSAGGTGNTIYFGEGSWLTVV.

The chain has TRBV7-1 and TRBJ2-7; 8 bases map to TRBD2. TRBV7-1 is designated an ORF whose function remains uncertain. V dropped 1 base and J dropped 0; count of bases not matched to a gene: 2. CDR3 length equals 15 residues. The chain's CDR3 is CASSSVAGSSYEQYF. For the CDR3, the DNA is TGTGCCAGCAGCTCAGTAGCGGGAAGCTCCTACGAGCAGTACTTC.